The rows below give T cell receptor beta chains drawn from one sample of a study of cytomegalovirus exposure and HLA in healthy donors. Clones were sequenced by immunoSEQ multiplex PCR, and TCRdb holds only the in-frame ones, with some missing. The sample has roughly 200,000 clones, 77% seen once; the top ten hold 3.7%. Sequenced sample: PBMCs. The receptors here all came from a woman in her sixties in good health and CMV-seropositive. The CDR3 runs from the conserved cysteine through the conserved F or W. The D gene is left open where the match is weak. Expanded clones are given a class, and other clones once, few, many or no size at all.

d_call j_call v_call clone_size cdr3_aa cdr3_nt
NA TRBJ2-2 TRBV7-3 NA CASSLTTNTGELFF TGTGCCAGCAGCTTAACTACGAACACCGGGGAGCTGTTTTTT
NA TRBJ2-1 TRBV7-3 NA CASSLGRRGHNEQFF TGTGCCAGCAGCTTAGGTCGGCGGGGTCACAATGAGCAGTTCTTC
TRBD1 TRBJ1-5 TRBV18 NA CASSPPVGTGKQPQHF TGTGCCAGCTCACCACCTGTAGGGACAGGGAAACAGCCCCAGCATTTT
TRBD1 TRBJ1-4 TRBV30 once CAWSSGGLCLFF TGTGCCTGGAGTTCAGGGGGGCTTTGTCTGTTTTTT
TRBD1 TRBJ1-2 TRBV5-1 NA CASSLLPGQGARGYTF TGCGCCAGCAGCTTACTCCCGGGACAGGGGGCTCGGGGCTACACCTTC
NA TRBJ2-5 TRBV19 NA CATQPGTRETQYF TGTGCCACCCAGCCCGGGACACGAGAGACCCAGTACTTC
TRBD1 TRBJ2-1 TRBV5-4 NA CASSPDRNEQFF TGTGCCAGCAGCCCGGACAGGAATGAGCAGTTCTTC
TRBD1 TRBJ1-2 TRBV5-1 NA CASSWDSYSDYGYTF TGCGCCAGCAGCTGGGACAGTTATAGCGACTATGGCTACACCTTC
TRBD2 TRBJ2-3 TRBV7-2 NA CASSSSGPRGDTQYF TGTGCCAGCAGCTCTAGCGGGCCCCGGGGAGATACGCAGTATTTT
NA TRBJ2-4 TRBV7-2 once CASSLAQKENIQYF TGTGCCAGCAGCTTAGCACAGAAAGAAAACATTCAGTACTTC
NA TRBJ2-3 TRBV21-1 few CASSKVGPDTQYF TGTGCCAGCAGCAAAGTGGGGCCAGATACGCAGTATTTT
TRBD1 TRBJ1-5 TRBV6-5 NA CASSRGTGGGQPQHF TGTGCCAGCAGCCGCGGGACAGGGGGCGGCCAGCCCCAGCATTTT
TRBD1 TRBJ1-5 TRBV27 NA CASRDVGTGDQPQHF TGTGCCAGCAGGGACGTCGGGACAGGGGATCAGCCCCAGCATTTT
TRBD1 TRBJ1-2 TRBV28 NA CASSPGQGTGYTF TGTGCCAGCAGTCCCGGACAGGGAACTGGCTACACCTTC
NA TRBJ1-5 TRBV28 NA CASSLPRAPDYSNQPQHF TGTGCCAGCAGTTTACCCAGGGCGCCAGATTATAGCAATCAGCCCCAGCATTTT
NA TRBJ2-3 TRBV18 few CASGTSGLLVPDTQYF TGTGCCAGCGGAACATCGGGACTTCTAGTTCCCGATACGCAGTATTTT
NA TRBJ1-2 TRBV28 NA CATPPDSSPRATGYTF TGTGCCACCCCTCCGGACAGCTCCCCACGTGCTACTGGCTACACCTTC
TRBD2 TRBJ2-2 TRBV4-2 NA CASSQALLAEGELFF TGTGCCAGCAGCCAAGCGCTACTAGCGGAAGGGGAGCTGTTTTTT
TRBD1 TRBJ2-5 TRBV19 NA CASKHLGTGGQETQYF TGTGCCAGTAAACATCTCGGGACAGGGGGACAAGAGACCCAGTACTTC
NA TRBJ1-5 TRBV6-5 NA CASSPREGSQPQHF TGTGCCAGCAGTCCCCGGGAGGGGAGTCAGCCCCAGCATTTT
NA TRBJ1-4 TRBV5-6 NA CASSLAGHLNEKLFF TGTGCCAGCAGCTTGGCCGGACACCTTAATGAAAAACTGTTTTTT
NA TRBJ1-3 TRBV5-8 NA CASSTGTRISGNTIYF TGTGCCAGCAGCACCGGGACACGGATCTCTGGAAACACCATATATTTT
TRBD2 TRBJ2-7 TRBV5-1 few CASSLDLAGVGEQYF TGCGCCAGCAGCTTGGATCTAGCGGGAGTTGGCGAGCAGTACTTC
TRBD2 TRBJ2-3 TRBV27 NA CASSPWTSGGQDTQYF TGTGCCAGCAGTCCATGGACTAGCGGGGGTCAGGATACGCAGTATTTT
NA TRBJ1-1 TRBV19 NA CASSMGRPGVNTEAFF TGTGCCAGTAGTATGGGTCGCCCCGGGGTGAACACTGAAGCTTTCTTT
NA TRBJ1-6 TRBV30 NA CAWSWGHLSSRYNSPLHF TGTGCCTGGAGTTGGGGACATCTAAGCTCGAGGTATAATTCACCCCTCCACTTT
NA TRBJ2-7 TRBV13 NA CASSRRGANDEQYF TGTGCCAGCAGCCGCCGGGGGGCTAACGACGAGCAGTACTTC
NA TRBJ1-1 TRBV5-1 NA CASSGGGSTEAFF TGCGCCAGCAGCGGCGGGGGGAGCACTGAAGCTTTCTTT
TRBD1 TRBJ1-1 TRBV10-3 NA CAIGTGGPNTEAFF TGTGCCATCGGGACAGGGGGCCCGAACACTGAAGCTTTCTTT
TRBD2 TRBJ2-1 TRBV4-2 NA CASREASGGLTYNEQFF TGTGCCAGCAGAGAGGCTAGCGGGGGGCTAACCTACAATGAGCAGTTCTTC
TRBD1 TRBJ2-2 TRBV19 NA CASTRRTGGTGELFF TGTGCCAGTACCCGAAGGACAGGGGGCACCGGGGAGCTGTTTTTT
TRBD2 TRBJ2-7 TRBV7-2 NA CASSLVGTSGNEQYF TGTGCCAGCAGCTTAGTGGGGACTAGCGGGAACGAGCAGTACTTC
NA TRBJ2-2 TRBV19 NA CASSIPLGASNTGELFF TGTGCCAGTAGTATCCCTCTGGGCGCCTCGAACACCGGGGAGCTGTTTTTT
NA TRBJ1-2 TRBV6-1 NA CASSEARGYYGYTF TGTGCCAGCAGTGAAGCCCGGGGTTACTATGGCTACACCTTC
NA TRBJ1-5 TRBV6-5 NA CASSYSGFTSNQPQHF TGTGCCAGCAGTTACTCGGGCTTTACTAGCAATCAGCCCCAGCATTTT
NA TRBJ2-1 TRBV5-1 NA CASSLGGGRGRLAGYEQFF TGCGCCAGCAGCTTGGGCGGTGGCAGGGGGCGATTAGCGGGTTATGAGCAGTTCTTC
TRBD1 TRBJ1-5 TRBV4-1 NA CASSQGDRVGINQPQHF TGCGCCAGCAGCCAGGGAGACAGGGTGGGGATCAATCAGCCCCAGCATTTT
NA TRBJ2-7 TRBV7-2 NA CASSFTLGLGGAAVYEQYF TGTGCCAGCAGCTTTACGTTGGGGCTAGGGGGGGCCGCCGTTTACGAGCAGTACTTC
NA TRBJ1-4 TRBV6-5 NA CASSYRSAGEKLFF TGTGCCAGCAGTTACAGGTCCGCGGGTGAAAAACTGTTTTTT
NA TRBJ1-6 TRBV5-1 NA CASSLEGQNNSPLHF TGCGCCAGCAGCTTGGAAGGACAGAATAATTCACCCCTCCACTTT
NA TRBJ1-5 TRBV19 NA CASSIEWGGQPQHF TGTGCCAGTAGTATAGAGTGGGGAGGTCAGCCCCAGCATTTT
NA TRBJ1-4 TRBV18 NA CASSPRARQGREKLFF TGTGCCAGCTCACCAAGAGCGCGTCAGGGTCGCGAAAAACTGTTTTTT
NA TRBJ2-1 TRBV7-2 NA CASSLGVGAYNEQFF TGTGCCAGCAGCTTAGGGGTAGGGGCCTACAATGAGCAGTTCTTC
NA TRBJ1-5 TRBV30 NA CAWSAGLSNQPQHF TGTGCCTGGAGTGCTGGACTCAGCAATCAGCCCCAGCATTTT
TRBD1 TRBJ2-1 TRBV5-1 NA CASSLVTGILNEQFF TGCGCCAGCAGCTTGGTGACAGGGATTTTAAATGAGCAGTTCTTC
NA TRBJ2-5 TRBV7-2 NA CASRLNRQETQYF TGTGCCAGCAGGTTGAATCGGCAAGAGACCCAGTACTTC
NA TRBJ2-4 TRBV19 NA CASSSYASAKNIQYF TGTGCCAGTAGTTCCTATGCCTCAGCCAAAAACATTCAGTACTTC
NA TRBJ2-5 TRBV5-1 NA CASSLGPPRGTQYF TGCGCCAGCAGCTTGGGTCCCCCACGGGGGACCCAGTACTTC
NA TRBJ1-4 TRBV27 NA CASSRYNEKLFF TGTGCCAGCAGTCGGTATAATGAAAAACTGTTTTTT
NA TRBJ2-4 TRBV6-5 NA CPSPQDSRGGQYF TGTCCTAGCCCCCAGGACTCGAGGGGGGGTCAGTACTTC
NA TRBJ2-3 TRBV30 NA CAWSMGLARADTQYF TGTGCCTGGAGTATGGGATTAGCGAGGGCAGATACGCAGTATTTT
NA TRBJ1-5 TRBV19 once CASSIKRDQPQHF TGTGCCAGTAGTATTAAGAGGGATCAGCCCCAGCATTTT
TRBD1 TRBJ1-2 TRBV5-4 NA CASSPITRTGGTYGYTF TGTGCCAGCAGCCCCATCACCCGGACAGGGGGAACCTATGGCTACACCTTC
NA TRBJ1-5 TRBV6-5 NA CASSYQGSNQPQHF TGTGCCAGCAGTTACCAGGGGTCGAATCAGCCCCAGCATTTT